The 16 T cell receptor beta chains below all came from one sample that was sequenced in a study of low-dose radiotherapy and immunotherapy resistance in tumors. Alpha and beta chains were covered, as first-strand cDNA relied on TRAV- and TRBV-specific primers. For amplifying TCRs, the PCR ran for approximately 18 cycles with Phusion, which was used together with a constant-region primer and the adapter on the V primers. Each CDR3 protein is one row after TCRdb ran MiXCR on the reads. Found here are about 44,000 distinct CDR3 sequences, about 25% of them singletons; the top ten hold around 9.1%. Documented time point: after trial treatment. The sample's treatment: LDRT plus nivolumab, ipilimumab, low-dose cyclophosphamide and aspirin (RACIN trial). The sequences come from PBMCs, collected after low-dose radiotherapy plus immunotherapy. All receptors derive from a male donor with prostate cancer.

The chain recombines TRBV28 with TRBJ2-1, with D unclear. Germline CDR1 is MDHEN and CDR2 is SYDVKM. The V gene lost 2 bases and the J gene lost 16 bases, with 15 bases spanning the gap. CDR3 length: 12 residues. The CDR3 sequence is CASSLEVSIFFF. CDR3 sequence (DNA): TGTGCCAGCAGTTTAGAGGTGTCGATTTTCTTCTTC.

This clonotype appeared many times. V is TRBV6-2 or TRBV6-3 and J is TRBJ2-7, with 10 bases fitting TRBD1. CDR3 size: 15 residues. V trimming: 0 bases; J trimming: 5 bases; junction bases outside the gene matches: 4. Germline lookup yields CDR1 MNHEY and CDR2 SVGEGT. The CDR3 DNA reads TGTGCCAGCAGTTACTCGGAGACAGGGGGCAACGAGCAGTACTTC. Translation: CASSYSETGGNEQYF.

This clonotype has at least ten counts. V is TRBV12-3 or TRBV12-4 and J is TRBJ2-1; 8 bases match TRBD2. J gave up 0 bases and V 7 bases, and 5 bases lay outside the gene matches. This CDR3 contains 15 residues. The CDR3 nucleotides read TGTGCCAGCATTTCCGGGGGGGCCTCCTACAATGAGCAGTTCTTC. Amino acids: CASISGGASYNEQFF.

This clonotype was seen ten or more times. CDR3 region: CAWSGPPRGYEQYF. CDR3 bases: TGTGCCTGGTCCGGACCGCCGAGGGGTTACGAGCAGTACTTC. The J gene is TRBJ2-7, the V gene TRBV30; D might be TRBD1 or TRBD2, each matching 5 bases. V was clipped by 5 bases and J by 4 bases, with 18 bases between them. This CDR3 has 14 residues. Germline assignment: CDR1 GTSNPN and CDR2 SVGIG (reference sequence).

This clonotype was observed a few times. The chain uses TRBV28 and TRBJ2-1; D could derive from TRBD1 or TRBD2 (5 bases each). Between the trimmed V and J ends, which lost 10 bases and 5 bases, there was a span of 18 bases. Per the germline V gene, CDR1 is MDHEN and CDR2 is SYDVKM. This CDR3 has 14 residues. In DNA form, the CDR3 reads TGTGCCACAACCCGACACGGGGCGGACAATGAGCAGTTCTTC. Amino acid sequence: CATTRHGADNEQFF.

This clonotype was recorded at least ten times. V usage is TRBV28 and J usage is TRBJ2-7, with 8 bases matching TRBD2. The CDR3 loop spans 14 amino acids. Germline CDR1 reads MDHEN; CDR2 reads SYDVKM. V was clipped by 5 bases and J by 2 bases; unmatched bases: 5. In DNA form, the CDR3 reads TGTGCCAGCAGTCTTCTAGCGGGTACCTACGAGCAGTACTTC. Translated, it gives CASSLLAGTYEQYF.

This chain links TRBV6-5 with TRBJ2-4; 7 bases line up with TRBD2. CDR1 is MNHEY and CDR2 is SVGAGI in the germline V gene. This CDR3 is 14 amino acids long. V was pared by 4 bases and J by 3 bases, with 3 bases of the junction left unmatched. The CDR3 sequence is CASSSGGIKNIQYF. CDR3 bases: TGTGCCAGCAGTTCCGGGGGGATCAAAAACATTCAGTACTTC.

This clonotype has just a few counts. The chain's CDR3 is CASSQDTTGLSYNEQFF. CDR3 nucleotides: TGTGCCAGCAGCCAAGATACAACGGGACTGTCCTACAATGAGCAGTTCTTC. The chain joins TRBV3-1 to TRBJ2-1; TRBD2 is a possible D gene (6 bases). The germline V gene encodes CDR1 LGHDT and CDR2 YNNKEL (reference sequence). V gave up 0 bases and J gave up 1 base, with 13 bases separating them. This CDR3 has 17 amino acids.

This clonotype occurred many times. This sequence joins TRBV2 and TRBJ1-6; 8 bases are shared with TRBD1. The CDR3 loop spans 15 amino acids. Trimming took 7 bases from V and 5 from J; bases not matched to a gene: 7. CDR1 is SNHLY and CDR2 is FYNNEI in the germline V gene. The CDR3: CASMQQGVNNSPLHF. The CDR3 coding sequence is TGTGCCAGCATGCAACAGGGGGTAAATAATTCACCCCTCCACTTT. Filled out from reference TRBV2 and TRBJ1-6, the complete variable domain reads EPEVTQTPSHQVTQMGQEVILRCVPISNHLYFYWYRQILGQKVEFLVSFYNNEISEKSEIFDDQFSVERPDGSNFTLKIRSTKLEDSAMYFCASMQQGVNNSPLHFGNGTRLTVT.

This clonotype was picked up many times. This chain uses TRBV7-2 with TRBJ2-7, with unresolved D. The V end lost 1 base, the J end lost 4 bases, and 14 bases lay between the germline ends. Germline loops: CDR1 SGHTA, CDR2 FQGNSA. This CDR3 is 15 amino acids long. This CDR3 is CASSLGSLGDYEQYF. The CDR3 region has the DNA TGTGCCAGCAGCTTAGGGTCTCTTGGCGATTACGAGCAGTACTTC. Supplemented by reference TRBV7-2 and TRBJ2-7, the full variable domain reads GAGVSQSPSNKVTEKGKDVELRCDPISGHTALYWYRQSLGQGLEFLIYFQGNSAPDKSGLPSDRFSAERTGGSVSTLTIQRTQQEDSAVYLCASSLGSLGDYEQYFGPGTRLTVT.

There are many counts of this clonotype. The chain uses TRBV6-5 and TRBJ2-2; the D is unclear. V was shortened by 7 bases and J by 1 base, with 10 bases between the two germline ends. Per germline, CDR1 MNHEY and CDR2 SVGAGI. This CDR3 spans 14 amino acids. The DNA for the CDR3 is TGTGCCAGCACCCCCCTAAGGAACACCGGGGAGCTGTTTTTT. Translation gives CASTPLRNTGELFF.

This clonotype was picked up many times. The gene calls are TRBV19 and TRBJ1-5, with D unresolved. The V end lost 6 bases, the J end lost 4 bases, and 7 bases lay between the germline ends. Germline-derived CDR1 and CDR2 are LNHDA and SQIVND (reference sequence). The CDR3 runs to 12 residues. The chain's CDR3 is CASRDMNQPQHF. CDR3 DNA: TGTGCCAGTAGGGATATGAATCAGCCCCAGCATTTT.

Relative to its sample, this clonotype is medium-sized. The CDR3 protein is CASTSSGRPSSYNEQFF. For the CDR3, the DNA is TGTGCCAGCACCTCAAGCGGGAGGCCGAGCTCCTACAATGAGCAGTTCTTC. The genes are TRBV28 and TRBJ2-1; TRBD2 matches at 9 bases. Trimming took 7 bases from V and 0 from J; bases not matched to a gene: 10. Germline V gene data show CDR1 as MDHEN and CDR2 as SYDVKM. The CDR3 loop spans 17 amino acids.

This clonotype was found many times. The V call is TRBV20-1, the J call TRBJ2-1, with 9 bases identical to TRBD1. Germline-derived CDR1 and CDR2 are DFQATT and SNEGSKA (reference sequence). Unmatched junction bases numbered 10, after V lost 5 bases and J lost 5 bases. This CDR3 spans 15 amino acids. The CDR3 DNA follows: TGCAGTGCTCAACCACCGGGACAGGGACACAATGAGCAGTTCTTC. It translates to CSAQPPGQGHNEQFF.

The rearrangement uses TRBV5-6 and TRBJ1-1; 7 nucleotides agree with TRBD1. The length of the CDR3 is 13 residues. V lost 5 bases, J lost 4 bases, and 5 bases stayed unmatched. Per the germline V gene, CDR1 is SGHDT and CDR2 is YYEEEE. CDR3 bases: TGTGCCAGCAGACAGGGGAGTTTCACTGAAGCTTTCTTT. Its translation is CASRQGSFTEAFF.

This clonotype was observed a few times. This likely traces to a read error, being one base from a far larger clone. CDR3 sequence (DNA): TGCAGCGTTGAAGTCACAGGGACCTACGAGCAGTTCTTC. Its translation: CSVEVTGTYEQFF. The chain employs TRBV29-1 and TRBJ2-1, with a tentative D call TRBD1 (6 bases). V lost 1 base and J lost 10, with 14 bases in between. Germline CDR1 SQVTM, CDR2 ANQGSEA. CDR3 length: 13 amino acids.